This paragraph covers one T cell receptor beta chain sequence. The data stem from a study of technical replicates of blood from a handful of donors. CDR1 and CDR2 (germline): MRHNA, SNTAGT. V was pared by 2 bases and J by 2 bases, with 3 bases of the junction left unmatched. The CDR3 sequence is 15 residues long. Using immunoSEQ multiplex PCR, the repertoire was profiled, and TCRdb retains in-frame clones only, with some absent. Seen here are about 80,000 clones, 95% to 98% observed once, and the top ten hold approximately 0.15%. The chain carries TRBV6-4 and TRBJ2-3; TRBD1 agrees at 8 bases. The sequence was obtained from a human donor in good health. Material for sequencing was T cells isolated from PBMCs. The CDR3 loop is CASSDRTGNTDTQYF. The DNA of the CDR3 is TGTGCCAGCAGTGACCGGACAGGGAACACAGATACGCAGTATTTT.